The entry below gives a single TCR beta chain sequence along with its context. The sample belongs to a study of graft-versus-host responses after intestinal transplantation. V lost 3 bases to trimming and J lost 0 bases, with 0 bases between them. Germline assignment: CDR1 DFQATT and CDR2 SNEGSKA (reference sequence). The CDR3 totals 11 residues. This table comes from immunoSEQ multiplex PCR, and its TCRdb copy is limited to in-frame clones, with some not included. This sample has around 30,000 clones, with less than 90% found just once. The source was PBMCs, collected approximately 28 days after intestinal transplant. This receptor was taken from a human patient who received an intestinal transplant, so some T cells may come from the graft donor. The genes are TRBV20-1 and TRBJ2-1, with no clear D. CDR3 coding DNA: TGCAGTGCTAGCTCCTACAATGAGCAGTTCTTC. It encodes CSASSYNEQFF.